Below, 20 T cell receptor beta chains from the same sample are listed, as sequenced in a study of blood T cells in healthy people across ages (dated by TCRdb to the mid-2010s). Receptor amplification or capture employed 5' RACE. Sequencing relied on an Illumina HiSeq 2500. The second PCR ran for roughly 6 to 11 cycles and used a J-beta primer mix along with a sample-barcoded 5' primer. In-frame beta chains were kept once TCRdb had trimmed the public reads at Q25 with fastp and called clones with MiXCR. When rows share a CDR3 protein, they turn into one entry using the most common DNA and genes. The sample table lists almost 550,000 distinct CDR3 sequences, nearly 25% of them with a count of one. The ten biggest clones cover just under 9% of the sample. The sample was also reused in another study, on T cells of mothers and their children.

Sequenced: blood. All receptors come from a boy aged 10-17 years in good health.

This sequence joins TRBV25-1 and TRBJ1-4; D not resolved. The germline V gene encodes CDR1 MGHDK and CDR2 SYGVNS. CDR3 length: 17 amino acids. Trimming removed 3 bases at V and 8 bases at J, with 22 bases between. The CDR3 spells CASSDLPLHGPGEKLFF. Written as DNA, the CDR3 is TGTGCCAGCAGTGATCTGCCTTTACACGGACCGGGGGAAAAACTGTTTTTT.

This clonotype was counted only a few times. The gene calls are TRBV10-3 and TRBJ2-7; 8 bases match TRBD1. Germline-derived CDR1 and CDR2 are ENHRY and SYGVKD. The V gene end was trimmed by 6 bases and the J gene end by 6 bases; junction bases not matched to a gene: 4. The CDR3 covers 12 residues. The CDR3 loop is CAISHDRGEQYF. CDR3 coding DNA: TGTGCCATCAGCCACGACAGGGGCGAGCAGTACTTC.

Regarding this clonotype: The junction departs from the called germline gene at one end, perhaps through a read error. CDR3 residues: CASNGGTVHTEASF. CDR3 DNA sequence: TGTGCCAGCAATGGCGGGACGGTGCACACTGAAGCTTCCTTT. V is TRBV27 and J is TRBJ1-1; TRBD1 is a possible D gene (5 bases). Germline V CDR1 and CDR2: MNHEY, SMNVEV (reference sequence). The CDR3 spans 14 residues.

Only one count was recorded for this clonotype. This rearrangement joins TRBV7-2 to TRBJ2-1; TRBD2 matches at 7 bases. Germline V gene data show CDR1 as SGHTA and CDR2 as FQGNSA. The CDR3 consists of 15 residues. V shed 1 base and J 4 bases; nucleotides not matched to a gene: 4. CDR3 coding DNA: TGTGCCAGCAGCTTAGACGGGGGGTTTTACAATGAGCAGTTCTTC. It codes for CASSLDGGFYNEQFF.

The gene calls are TRBV29-1 and TRBJ1-1, with 8 nucleotides matching TRBD1. Germline CDR1 is SQVTM and CDR2 is ANQGSEA. J lost 1 base, V lost 6 bases, and 1 base had no gene match. The CDR3 loop spans 12 amino acids. The CDR3 region has the DNA TGCAGCGTCCAGGGGGCGAACACTGAAGCTTTCTTT. Its translation is CSVQGANTEAFF.

This clonotype was counted only a few times. V is TRBV6-6 and J is TRBJ1-4; D may be TRBD1 (5 bases). The CDR3 is 16 residues long. V lost 0 bases and J 12 bases, leaving 20 bases between the germline ends. CDR1 is MNHNY, CDR2 SVGAGI, per germline (reference sequence). The CDR3 reads CASSYSKGSGGRELFF. Here the CDR3 DNA reads TGTGCCAGCAGTTACTCGAAGGGGAGCGGTGGGAGAGAACTGTTTTTT.

Ten or more counts support this clonotype. This chain links TRBV27 with TRBJ1-2; possible D gene TRBD1, 5 bases. CDR1 is MNHEY, CDR2 SMNVEV, per germline (reference sequence). V was shortened by 0 bases and J by 2 bases, with 7 bases between the two germline ends. CDR3 length: 14 residues. CDR3 bases: TGTGCCAGCAGTTTATCGGGGGGAAACTATGGCTACACCTTC. Protein: CASSLSGGNYGYTF.

The chain has TRBV6-5 and TRBJ2-7; TRBD1 might be the D (6 bases). Near its end, the DNA agrees better with TRBJ2-1, so the J call may be wrong. Per the germline V gene, CDR1 is MNHEY and CDR2 is SVGAGI. This CDR3 contains 14 residues. For the CDR3, the DNA is TGTGCCAGCAGTGTAAACCGGGACAACAATGAGCAGTTCTTC. Amino acids: CASSVNRDNNEQFF.

This clonotype has ten or more counts. V gene TRBV15 combines with J gene TRBJ1-2; the D is unclear. Germline V gene sequence: CDR1 LNHNV, CDR2 YYDKDF (reference sequence). This CDR3 has 16 residues. V lost 4 bases, J lost 6 bases, and 21 bases lay in between. CDR3 sequence reads: CATSTRRPPGFDGYTF. CDR3 coding DNA: TGTGCCACCAGCACCCGACGACCGCCGGGGTTTGATGGCTACACCTTC.

The chain joins TRBV7-2 to TRBJ2-7; D is perhaps TRBD1 (6 bases). V lost 5 bases to trimming and J lost 2 bases, with 16 bases between them. The CDR3 runs to 15 residues. Looked up from germline, CDR1 is SGHTA and CDR2 is FQGNSA. In DNA form, the CDR3 reads TGTGCCAGCAGCCCGGGGACACCCTCTCCCTACGAGCAGTACTTC. Its protein product is CASSPGTPSPYEQYF.

The J gene is TRBJ1-1, the V gene TRBV5-1; D is possibly TRBD1 (5 bases). Germline CDR1 SGHRS, CDR2 YFSETQ. The CDR3 spans 15 residues. Trimming cost V 4 bases and J 4 bases, with 17 bases left between them. The CDR3 nucleotides read TGCGCCAGCAGCAACCGGCAGGGAAGCGTCACTGAAGCTTTCTTT. Translating gives CASSNRQGSVTEAFF.

V and J are TRBV5-5 and TRBJ1-1; D may be TRBD1 (6 bases). Deletions cut 0 bases from V and 5 bases from J, with 11 bases between. Germline V gene lookup returns CDR1 SGHKS and CDR2 YYEKEE (reference sequence). The CDR3 totals 14 residues. The CDR3 sequence is CASSLEGGGTEAFF. The DNA for the CDR3 is TGTGCCAGCAGCTTGGAAGGGGGAGGTACTGAAGCTTTCTTT.

This clonotype was recorded a few times. The gene calls are TRBV28 and TRBJ2-7, with D possibly matching TRBD1 (7 bases). Per the germline V gene, CDR1 is MDHEN and CDR2 is SYDVKM. The ends were cut back, 11 bases at V and 5 bases at J, with 19 bases in the middle. The CDR3 is made up of 13 amino acids. The CDR3 spells CACGIGRGNEQYF. The DNA of the CDR3 is TGTGCCTGCGGGATTGGCAGGGGGAACGAGCAGTACTTC.

The rearrangement joins TRBV4-3 to TRBJ2-2; 7 bases align to TRBD1. The end of the DNA aligns better with TRBJ1-4, so the J call may be wrong. This CDR3 comprises 16 residues. Germline V gene lookup returns CDR1 LGHNA and CDR2 YSLEER. The CDR3 DNA sequence: TGCGCCAGCAGTCAAACCCCAGGGGGTCGAAATGAAAAACTGTTTTTT. Its translation: CASSQTPGGRNEKLFF.

In its sample, this clonotype was seen a few times. The chain links TRBV7-2 to TRBJ2-2; D is possibly TRBD1 or TRBD2 (5 bases each). Trimming took off 2 bases at V and 6 bases at J, with 19 bases between the two ends. The length of the CDR3 is 17 residues. Germline V gene sequence: CDR1 SGHTA, CDR2 FQGNSA. For the CDR3, the DNA is TGTGCCAGCAGCTTATATCCTCGGGGCAATGGTCCCGGGGAGCTGTTTTTT. Amino acid sequence: CASSLYPRGNGPGELFF. Variable domain in full (rest from reference TRBV7-2 and TRBJ2-2): GAGVSQSPSNKVTEKGKDVELRCDPISGHTALYWYRQSLGQGLEFLIYFQGNSAPDKSGLPSDRFSAERTGGSVSTLTIQRTQQEDSAVYLCASSLYPRGNGPGELFFGEGSRLTVL.

This clonotype was counted only a few times. The chain recombines TRBV6-5 with TRBJ2-4; D not resolved. V lost 4 bases, J lost 0 bases, and 13 bases lay in between. The CDR3 consists of 16 residues. The germline gives CDR1 MNHEY, CDR2 SVGAGI. CDR3 sequence: CASSSLYSSAKNIQYF. CDR3 nucleotide sequence: TGTGCCAGCAGTTCCTTGTACTCGTCAGCCAAAAACATTCAGTACTTC.

Only a few counts were recorded for this clonotype. The chain recombines TRBV7-8 with TRBJ1-5, with D perhaps TRBD1 (6 bases). With 1 base removed from V and 1 base from J, the gap between germline ends came to 11 bases. CDR3 size: 16 residues. In germline, CDR1 is SGHVS, CDR2 FQNEAQ. The CDR3 DNA follows: TGTGCCAGCAGCTTAGGGGGGGCTTTGAGCAATCAGCCCCAGCATTTT. This gives the protein CASSLGGALSNQPQHF.

In this sample, this clonotype turned up a few times. The chain carries TRBV7-9 and TRBJ1-1, with 10 positions matching TRBD1. Trimming cost V 4 bases and J 1 base; bases outside gene matches: 9. Germline CDR1 and CDR2: SEHNR and FQNEAQ (reference sequence). The CDR3 loop spans 17 amino acids. The CDR3: CASSSTSGQGPNTEAFF. The DNA for the CDR3 is TGTGCCAGCAGCTCCACATCGGGACAGGGGCCGAACACTGAAGCTTTCTTT.

This clonotype was found many times. The V and J genes are TRBV7-9 and TRBJ2-1; a possible D gene is TRBD2 (6 bases). CDR1 SEHNR and CDR2 FQNEAQ come from the germline V gene (reference sequence). The CDR3 contains 15 residues. The germline V and J ends were trimmed by 0 bases and 7 bases, with 13 bases remaining between them. CDR3 residues: CASSLAIRLANEQFF. Here the CDR3 DNA reads TGTGCCAGCAGCTTAGCGATTCGGCTAGCGAATGAGCAGTTCTTC.

This clonotype was observed a handful of times. This chain links TRBV4-3 with TRBJ1-2; the D gene is possibly TRBD1 (5 bases). CDR3 size: 16 residues. V lost 0 bases and J lost 2, with 13 bases in between. CDR1 LGHNA and CDR2 YSLEER come from the germline V gene. In DNA, the CDR3 is TGCGCCAGCAGCCAAGAGGACGCGGGGCTGAACTATGGCTACACCTTC. Translation: CASSQEDAGLNYGYTF.